What follows are 2 T cell receptor beta chains derived from one specimen sequenced in a study of cytomegalovirus exposure and HLA in healthy donors. Primers included in the PCR were 60 Vbeta and 13 Jbeta primers. TCRdb keeps only in-frame clones here, not all; method: immunoSEQ multiplex PCR. The top ten clones hold over 3% of a sample with about 140,000 clones, more than 70% of them seen once. The specimen was PBMCs. The receptors stem from a man in his forties in good health and CMV-seronegative.

This chain joins TRBV19 and TRBJ1-5; D uncertain. Trimming took off 6 bases at V and 6 bases at J, with 15 bases between the two ends. The CDR3 runs to 14 residues. The germline gives CDR1 LNHDA, CDR2 SQIVND (reference sequence). The CDR3 DNA reads TGTGCCAGTAGATCAGGAGGGTCGGGTCAGCCCCAGCATTTT. Residues: CASRSGGSGQPQHF.

Concerning this clone itself: A read error may account for a junction end that differs from germline. In the same sample, other DNA sequences code for this CDR3. The CDR3 loop is CASSYSPGNYGYTF. In DNA form, the CDR3 reads TGTGCCAGTAGTTACTCGCCGGGGAACTATGGCTACACCTTC. This sequence joins TRBV6-5 and TRBJ1-2; no firm D call. The CDR3 length is 14 residues. The germline CDR1 and CDR2 sequences are MNHEY and SVGAGI.